The source of this T cell receptor beta chain is a study of blood T cell repertoires in COVID-19. Study-wide context: From the United States, Italy and Spain came samples of acute and convalescent COVID-19. In each case, the material was cDNA or gDNA derived from T cells, B-cell-depleted T cells, or PBMCs.

Looked up from germline, CDR1 is SQVTM and CDR2 is ANQGSEA. With V trimmed by 4 bases and J by 4 bases, 5 bases remained unmatched. The CDR3 runs to 15 residues. As handled by the study authors: Estimates of nucleated cell counts were drawn from the amplification of reference gene primers. Assay used: immunoSEQ multiplex PCR; TCRdb lists only in-frame clones, some missing. That table supplies the V and J calls and clone size; D and trimming were determined from the DNA. The sample yields about 210,000 clones, roughly 78% seen once. The clonotype comes from a woman aged 40 to 55 with acute or convalescent COVID-19. The chain couples TRBV29-1 to TRBJ2-2; 11 nucleotides align to TRBD1. Sequencing was performed on peripheral blood. CDR3 sequence: CSVGTGGGGTGELFF. The CDR3 DNA reads as TGCAGCGTTGGGACAGGGGGCGGAGGCACCGGGGAGCTGTTTTTT.